A selection of T cell receptor beta chains follows, all from one sample in a study of early T cells in non-severe SARS-CoV-2 infection. TCRdb re-analysed the 5' RACE reads in MiXCR, keeping a single row per CDR3 protein. The data show around 100,000 distinct CDR3 sequences, with about an eighth seen just once and roughly 6.3% held by the top ten. The sequenced sample consisted of whole blood. All receptors come from an adult who was a healthcare worker with PCR-confirmed SARS-CoV-2 infection or an uninfected control (not recorded which). Both conserved end residues are part of each CDR3. The D gene is left open where the match is weak. Clone sizes are given selectively: once, few, many, or a class where the clone is expanded.

>TRBJ2-1|few|TRBD1|TRBV28
CASRVTGANEQFF
TGTGCCAGCAGGGTGACAGGGGCCAATGAGCAGTTCTTC
>TRBJ2-7|.|.|TRBV28
CASSLLGRPYEQYF
TGTGCCAGCAGTTTGTTGGGGCGCCCCTACGAGCAGTACTTC
>TRBJ2-3|.|TRBD2|TRBV10-3
CAISEVTTSGHTDTQYF
TGTGCCATCAGTGAGGTAACGACTAGCGGACACACAGATACGCAGTATTTT
>TRBJ2-7|many|.|TRBV4-1
CASSHDTTHRAYEQYF
TGCGCCAGCAGCCATGATACGACCCACCGGGCCTACGAGCAGTACTTC
>TRBJ2-3|.|TRBD1|TRBV5-1
CASSLAQGADTQYF
TGCGCCAGCAGCTTGGCCCAGGGGGCAGATACGCAGTATTTT
>TRBJ1-5|few|.|TRBV12-3/TRBV12-4
CASSPIGRDQPQHF
TGTGCCAGCAGCCCAATCGGACGGGATCAGCCCCAGCATTTT
>TRBJ2-7|many|.|TRBV10-1
CASSEPGQRQYF
TGCGCCAGCAGTGAGCCAGGTCAAAGGCAGTACTTC
>TRBJ2-5|many|TRBD1|TRBV7-2
CASSFSGTGGRETQYF
TGTGCCAGCAGCTTCTCTGGGACAGGGGGCAGAGAGACCCAGTACTTC
>TRBJ2-3|.|TRBD1|TRBV5-5
CASSFLWDRVTDTQYF
TGTGCCAGCAGCTTCCTGTGGGACAGGGTAACAGATACGCAGTATTTT
>TRBJ2-7|many|.|TRBV11-2
CASTFSQGMEYEQYF
TGTGCCAGCACCTTCTCACAGGGTATGGAATACGAGCAGTACTTC
>TRBJ1-4|many|.|TRBV20-1
CSARDPEGGVRTNEKLFF
TGCAGTGCTAGAGATCCTGAGGGGGGCGTGCGAACTAATGAAAAACTGTTTTTT
>TRBJ2-7|few|.|TRBV12-3/TRBV12-4
CASSLGTRGPSYEQYF
TGTGCCAGCAGTTTAGGGACTAGGGGGCCCTCCTACGAGCAGTACTTC
>TRBJ2-2|many|.|TRBV4-1
CASSQVGGFAPGELFF
TGCGCCAGCAGCCAAGTAGGGGGATTCGCCCCCGGGGAGCTGTTTTTT
>TRBJ2-5|few|.|TRBV28
CASGWGSMEETQYF
TGTGCCAGCGGATGGGGGTCTATGGAAGAGACCCAGTACTTC
>TRBJ2-1|many|.|TRBV24-1
CATSDRRERTYNEQFF
TGTGCCACCAGTGACCGACGAGAAAGGACCTACAATGAGCAGTTCTTC
>TRBJ1-3|many|.|TRBV9
CASSVGESGNTIYF
TGTGCCAGCAGCGTAGGAGAGTCTGGAAACACCATATATTTT
>TRBJ2-7|.|TRBD1|TRBV6-5
CASNSGGPSYEQYF
TGTGCCAGCAACTCAGGGGGCCCGTCCTACGAGCAGTACTTC
>TRBJ2-4|few|TRBD1|TRBV12-3/TRBV12-4
CASSGTGERFGRNIQYF
TGTGCCAGCAGTGGGACAGGGGAGCGGTTTGGAAGAAACATTCAGTACTTC
>TRBJ2-1|.|TRBD2|TRBV6-6
CASSWVAGDQFF
TGTGCCAGCAGTTGGGTAGCGGGAGATCAGTTCTTC
>TRBJ1-5|many|TRBD1|TRBV20-1
CSAPGQGAGGNQPQHF
TGCAGTGCTCCGGGACAGGGGGCAGGGGGCAATCAGCCCCAGCATTTT
>TRBJ2-2|few|.|TRBV12-5
CASGKEAGELFF
TGTGCTAGTGGTAAAGAGGCCGGGGAGCTGTTTTTT
>TRBJ1-1|.|TRBD1|TRBV3-1
CASSRQGGHTEAFF
TGTGCCAGCAGCCGCCAGGGGGGCCACACTGAAGCTTTCTTT
>TRBJ2-1|many|.|TRBV6-1
CTPFFPAEKGEQFF
TGTACCCCGTTCTTCCCGGCGGAGAAGGGTGAGCAGTTCTTC
>TRBJ2-5|many|.|TRBV6-6
CASRPTGPHETQYF
TGTGCCAGCAGGCCCACAGGGCCCCACGAGACCCAGTACTTC
>TRBJ1-3|few|.|TRBV2
CASSETGSTGNTIYF
TGTGCCAGCAGTGAAACGGGGTCAACTGGAAACACCATATATTTT
>TRBJ1-1|.|.|TRBV28
CASSLSRHLDEAFF
TGTGCCAGCAGTTTATCTCGACACCTTGATGAAGCTTTCTTT
>TRBJ2-5|few|.|TRBV10-1
CASSDGIETQYF
TGCGCCAGCAGTGACGGGATCGAGACCCAGTACTTC